The next 18 T cell receptor beta chains were all read from a single sample in a study. TCRdb reprocessed the reads via MiXCR and lists one record per CDR3 protein. The sample yields about 4,500 distinct CDR3 sequences, 9.5% seen once. Sequences were obtained from CD4+ T cells from peripheral blood. The receptors derive from a human donor with rheumatoid arthritis.

V usage is TRBV2 and J usage is TRBJ2-1, with TRBD2 matching 8 bases. J lost 5 bases, V lost 5 bases, and 5 bases had no gene match. The germline CDR1 and CDR2 sequences are SNHLY and FYNNEI. The CDR3 covers 14 residues. The CDR3 reads CASSPLLADNEQFF. CDR3 nucleotide sequence: TGTGCCAGCAGTCCGCTACTAGCGGACAATGAGCAGTTCTTC.

In its sample, this clonotype was seen a few times. J is TRBJ1-2 and V is TRBV6-6; D gene ambiguous. CDR3 length: 12 amino acids. Germline CDR1 reads MNHNY; CDR2 reads SVGAGI (reference sequence). Trimming left V 5 bases short and J 9 bases short, with 13 bases between. Here the CDR3 reads CASSRLSRSYTF. CDR3 DNA sequence: TGTGCCAGCAGTCGGCTGTCCAGGAGCTACACCTTC.

This clonotype was counted many times. This rearrangement joins TRBV6-1 to TRBJ2-1; D perhaps matches TRBD2 (5 bases). Germline V gene sequence: CDR1 MNHNS, CDR2 SASEGT. V gave up 7 bases and J gave up 0 bases, with 10 bases separating them. This CDR3 is built from 14 residues. CDR3: CASKFGSSYNEQFF. CDR3 coding DNA: TGTGCCAGCAAATTTGGGAGCTCCTACAATGAGCAGTTCTTC.

In this sample, this clonotype is large. CDR3 region: CATSSWVGANEQFF. The CDR3, as DNA: TGCGCTACCAGCAGCTGGGTCGGAGCCAATGAGCAGTTCTTC. This chain links TRBV5-1 with TRBJ2-1, with unresolved D. Germline CDR1 reads SGHRS; CDR2 reads YFSETQ. The CDR3 totals 14 residues.

This clonotype was recorded at least ten times. V and J are TRBV19 and TRBJ1-1; D is possibly TRBD1 (5 bases). Trimming shortened V by 5 bases and J by 0 bases, and 13 bases separated the two germline ends. Germline V gene lookup returns CDR1 LNHDA and CDR2 SQIVND (reference sequence). The CDR3 runs to 15 residues. CDR3 sequence reads: CASSGDRQMNTEAFF. In DNA, the CDR3 is TGTGCCAGTAGTGGGGACCGCCAGATGAACACTGAAGCTTTCTTT.

This rearrangement joins TRBV20-1 to TRBJ2-2; 8 bases match TRBD2. CDR3 length equals 15 residues. J lost 5 bases, V lost 0 bases, and 5 bases had no gene match. Germline V lookup: CDR1 DFQATT, CDR2 SNEGSKA (reference sequence). CDR3 sequence: CSARDSGTSTGELFF. For the CDR3, the DNA is TGCAGTGCTAGAGACTCCGGGACTAGTACCGGGGAGCTGTTTTTT.

This clonotype came up many times. This chain connects TRBV15 to TRBJ1-1, with 7 nucleotides matching TRBD1. The CDR3 consists of 13 residues. The germline CDR1 and CDR2 sequences are LNHNV and YYDKDF (reference sequence). J was trimmed by 3 bases and V by 9 bases; bases with no gene match: 7. The CDR3 loop is CATRRGPDTEAFF. The CDR3 DNA reads as TGTGCCACGCGAAGGGGGCCCGACACTGAAGCTTTCTTT. Full variable domain (remainder filled in from reference TRBV15 and TRBJ1-1): DAMVIQNPRYQVTQFGKPVTLSCSQTLNHNVMYWYQQKSSQAPKLLFHYYDKDFNNEADTPDNFQSRRPNTSFCFLDIRSPGLGDTAMYLCATRRGPDTEAFFGQGTRLTVV.

The genes are TRBV19 and TRBJ1-2; D uncertain. The CDR3 is 14 residues long. With 4 bases removed from V and 4 bases from J, the gap between germline ends came to 13 bases. Germline values: CDR1 LNHDA, CDR2 SQIVND (reference sequence). CDR3 bases: TGTGCCAGTAGTAATGGTGGGAGAGGCTATGGCTACACCTTC. This sequence encodes CASSNGGRGYGYTF.

This clonotype has ten or more counts. The genes are TRBV5-1 and TRBJ1-3; D may be TRBD1 (5 bases). The CDR3 sequence is 14 residues long. V was shortened by 4 bases and J by 3 bases, with 11 bases between the two germline ends. Germline V gives CDR1 SGHRS, CDR2 YFSETQ. The DNA of the CDR3 is TGCGCCAGCAGCCCCGGGGACGGTGGAAACACCATATATTTT. This gives the protein CASSPGDGGNTIYF.

In this sample, this clonotype turned up many times. The chain uses TRBV7-2 and TRBJ1-3, with TRBD1 matching 7 bases. The V and J ends lost 4 bases and 0 bases, in that order; junction bases with no gene match: 3. This CDR3 has 15 residues. Germline-derived CDR1 and CDR2 are SGHTA and FQGNSA. CDR3 nucleotide sequence: TGTGCCAGCAGCTCGGACAGGAACTCTGGAAACACCATATATTTT. Its translation: CASSSDRNSGNTIYF.

This clonotype was counted at least ten times. The chain is built from TRBV10-2 and TRBJ1-4; tentative D call: TRBD1 (5 bases). The CDR3 has 14 residues. V lost 3 bases, J lost 10 bases, and 15 bases lay in between. Per the germline V gene, CDR1 is WSHSY and CDR2 is SAAADI. CDR3 sequence reads: CASSERDLRGKLFF. The CDR3 DNA reads TGCGCCAGCAGTGAACGGGACTTACGGGGAAAACTGTTTTTT.

This clonotype is classed as medium-sized (0.01 to 0.1%). The genes are TRBV7-9 and TRBJ2-5, with 10 bases aligning to TRBD1. Germline CDR1 and CDR2: SEHNR and FQNEAQ (reference sequence). The ends lost 9 bases at V and 4 bases at J; junction bases unmatched: 14. This CDR3 region has 16 residues. Here the CDR3 DNA reads TGTGCCAGTCATAACCCGACAGGGGGCGGGAGAGAGACCCAGTACTTC. This gives the protein CASHNPTGGGRETQYF.

This clonotype is medium-sized (0.01 to 0.1%) by share. This chain uses TRBV7-9 with TRBJ2-7; TRBD2 matches at 12 bases. V gave up 5 bases and J gave up 4 bases; unmatched junction bases: 6. This CDR3 spans 15 amino acids. The germline CDR1 and CDR2 sequences are SEHNR and FQNEAQ (reference sequence). The DNA for the CDR3 is TGTGCCAGCAGCCTTACTAGCGGGAGGCTATACGAGCAGTACTTC. The encoded protein is CASSLTSGRLYEQYF.

Comment on this clonotype: A clone one base away is much larger, so this may be a read error. The V call is TRBV2, the J call TRBJ2-1; 11 bases are a match to TRBD2. The CDR3 runs 15 residues. The germline gives CDR1 SNHLY, CDR2 FYNNEI. DNA for the CDR3: TGTGCCGGCAGTGTGGGGACTAGCGGCTACAATGAGCAGTTCTTC. Its translation is CAGSVGTSGYNEQFF.

There are many counts of this clonotype. The gene calls are TRBV20-1 and TRBJ1-1; D unresolved. V dropped 0 bases and J dropped 2 bases, with 7 bases sitting between them. The length of the CDR3 is 13 residues. Germline V gene data show CDR1 as DFQATT and CDR2 as SNEGSKA (reference sequence). The CDR3 sequence: CSARDLGNTEAFF. DNA of the CDR3: TGCAGTGCTAGAGATCTCGGTAACACTGAAGCTTTCTTT.

This clonotype was counted at least ten times. This rearrangement joins TRBV19 to TRBJ1-2, with a weak D call TRBD1 (5 bases). Per germline, CDR1 LNHDA and CDR2 SQIVND (reference sequence). The CDR3 is made up of 15 amino acids. V lost 0 bases and J lost 5, with 13 bases in between. The CDR3 sequence is CASSIEADNRYGYTF. In nucleotides, the CDR3 is TGTGCCAGTAGTATAGAAGCGGACAACAGATATGGCTACACCTTC.

This clonotype was seen many times. The gene calls are TRBV7-9 and TRBJ1-4; TRBD1 matches at 8 bases. The CDR3 is made up of 15 amino acids. Looked up from germline, CDR1 is SEHNR and CDR2 is FQNEAQ (reference sequence). J gave up 5 bases and V 4 bases, and 6 bases lay outside the gene matches. The CDR3 DNA follows: TGTGCCAGCAGCTCACCCCGGACAGGGAATGAAAAACTGTTTTTT. This gives the protein CASSSPRTGNEKLFF.

Within the sample, this clonotype is medium-sized. This chain joins TRBV28 and TRBJ1-5; no definite D call. The V gene lost 7 bases and the J gene lost 1 base, with 14 bases spanning the gap. The CDR3 contains 15 residues. CDR1 MDHEN and CDR2 SYDVKM come from the germline V gene. CDR3 nucleotide sequence: TGTGCCAGCACCATCGTGGGCAGAAGCAATCAGCCCCAGCATTTT. Protein: CASTIVGRSNQPQHF.